This is a list of T cell receptor beta chains from one sample in a study of a mutant IDH1 vaccine in newly diagnosed glioma. Sequencing used immunoSEQ multiplex PCR; TCRdb keeps in-frame clones, though not all of them. This sample has nearly 35,000 clones; about four fifths occur once, and the top ten carry 20% to 25%. Antigens of these TCRs are unknown. The sample in question was PBMCs, obtained from a glioma patient whose treatment included an IDH1 peptide vaccine. The receptors originated from a man in his thirties or forties with glioma. Each CDR3 is given with its conserved first and last residue. The D gene is left open where the match is weak. Where a row states a size, it is once, few, many or the class of an expanded clone; other rows omit it.

>TRBJ2-5|TRBV6-5|.|.
TGTGCCAGCAGTGCCTCGGGACACCGGTACTTC
CASSASGHRYF
>TRBJ1-1|TRBV6-5|.|once
TGTGCCAGCAGCCCCCCCGCCTTGAACACTGAAGCTTTCTTT
CASSPPALNTEAFF
>TRBJ2-7|TRBV27|.|.
TGTGCCAGCAACCCAACTAGCTCCTACGAGCAGTACTTC
CASNPTSSYEQYF
>TRBJ2-3|TRBV2|TRBD2|.
TGTGCCAGCAGTGAAGTGGGGCGGGGGGGTGGCGGTACGCAGTATTTT
CASSEVGRGGGGTQYF
>TRBJ2-7|TRBV29-1|TRBD2|.
TGCAGCGTGGGGACTAGCGGGGCCTACGAGCAGTACTTC
CSVGTSGAYEQYF
>TRBJ2-3|TRBV27|TRBD2|.
TGTGCCAGCAGTTTGGGTTGGGGGGGAAGTTTGGATACGCAGTATTTT
CASSLGWGGSLDTQYF
>TRBJ2-7|TRBV4-3|TRBD2|.
TGCGCCAGCAGCCCACTAGCGGGGGGGAATTACGAGCAGTACTTC
CASSPLAGGNYEQYF
>TRBJ1-2|TRBV2|TRBD1|.
TGTGTCAGCAGTGTCGAGGACAGGGGTGGCTACACCTTC
CVSSVEDRGGYTF
>TRBJ1-1|TRBV25-1|.|.
TGTGCCAGCAGTGGGCCCCGGGGCACTGAAGCTTTCTTT
CASSGPRGTEAFF
>TRBJ1-4|TRBV2|TRBD1|.
TGTGCCAGCAGTCGACAGGGGGAGGTAGAAAAACTGTTTTTT
CASSRQGEVEKLFF
>TRBJ2-1|TRBV5-1|.|.
TGCGCCAGCAGCTCCTCCGGACTCTCGGCTGGCGCCTACAATGAGCAGTTCTTC
CASSSSGLSAGAYNEQFF
>TRBJ1-2|TRBV2|.|once
TGTGCCAGCAGTGATACAGGGCCCTATGGCTACACCTTC
CASSDTGPYGYTF
>TRBJ1-1|TRBV19|.|few
TGTGCCAGTAGTATCTTAGGGGCGAACACTGAAGCTTTCTTT
CASSILGANTEAFF
>TRBJ2-7|TRBV18|TRBD2|.
TGTGCCAGCTCACCGGTGGGCGGGAGGAAGTACGAGCAGTACTTC
CASSPVGGRKYEQYF
>TRBJ2-7|TRBV30|.|.
TGTGCCTGGAGTGTGGCAGCGGATTACGAGCAGTACTTC
CAWSVAADYEQYF
>TRBJ2-5|TRBV7-8|.|.
TGTGCCAGCAGCTTAAGGCGACTCATGGAGACCCAGTACTTC
CASSLRRLMETQYF
>TRBJ2-3|TRBV25-1|TRBD2|.
TGTGCCAGCAGCCCCACAAGCGGGATAACAGATACGCAGTATTTT
CASSPTSGITDTQYF
>TRBJ1-1|TRBV6-1|.|.
TGTGCCAGCAGTGAAATGTTTGGGGGGCGGGTGAACACTGAAGCTTTCTTT
CASSEMFGGRVNTEAFF
>TRBJ1-1|TRBV5-6|.|.
TGTGCCAGCAGTCCCGGGCCCGGGAACACTGAAGCTTTCTTT
CASSPGPGNTEAFF
>TRBJ1-2|TRBV4-3|TRBD1|few
TGCGCCAGCAGCGTTGGGACAGGGGGCAACTATGGCTACACCTTC
CASSVGTGGNYGYTF
>TRBJ2-3|TRBV9|.|.
TGTGCCAGCAGCGAAATAACAGGGCCCACAGATACGCAGTATTTT
CASSEITGPTDTQYF
>TRBJ1-2|TRBV4-1|.|.
TGCGCCAGCAGCCAAGTCGTAACCGTAAACTATGGCTACACCTTC
CASSQVVTVNYGYTF